This T cell receptor beta chain was captured by sequencing in a study of T-cell memory formation after mild COVID-19. Study details: TCR clusters showed largely donor specificity.

Germline V gives CDR1 SGHVS, CDR2 FQNEAQ. With 5 bases removed from V and 4 bases from J, the gap between germline ends came to 17 bases. This CDR3 comprises 15 residues. General study results and limits: Memory cells collected pre-infection included some clones that later responded, suggesting cross-reactive memory joined.

Each CDR3 protein gets one entry after TCRdb re-called the 5' RACE reads with MiXCR. This sample has some 410,000 distinct CDR3 sequences, with more than 20% found just once. Comments on this clonotype: The antigen remains undetermined.

Input material: PBMCs or a T cell subset sorted from them (not recorded which). This TCR derives from an adult woman who had mild COVID-19 (a few samples of this study predate the infection). Cell type and time point are not known. This chain links TRBV7-8 with TRBJ1-1; possibly TRBD1 for D (6 bases). The CDR3 reads CASSHGGGASTEAFF. CDR3 coding DNA: TGTGCCAGCAGCCACGGCGGGGGGGCGAGCACTGAAGCTTTCTTT.